This T cell receptor (beta chain) was identified during a study of T cells in Graves' hyperthyroidism and ophthalmopathy. A word on this clonotype: Its antigen is currently unknown.

The V end was cut by 6 bases, the J end by 0 bases, with 17 bases between. Per the germline V gene, CDR1 is DFQATT and CDR2 is SNEGSKA (reference sequence). The CDR3 consists of 15 residues. Regions amplified from RNA transcripts were the TCR beta CDR3 regions. In the first-round RT-PCR of the TCR CDR3, the HTBI primer set was used. TCRdb itself ran the multiplex PCR reads through MiXCR, one entry per CDR3 protein. The sample lists around 600,000 distinct CDR3 sequences; nearly 45% were seen once. Diagnoses were made from clinical symptoms, serum measures (thyroxine and TRAb), thyroid ultrasound and orbital computed tomography. Regarding the study as a whole: By a 13 V-J model, ophthalmopathy was set apart from stable hyperthyroidism.

Material for sequencing was peripheral blood or thyroid tissue (not recorded which). The chain carries TRBV20-1 and TRBJ1-2; D is possibly TRBD1 (6 bases). The receptor comes from an adult man with Graves' disease, either hyperthyroidism or ophthalmopathy (not recorded which). CDR3 region: CSAHKGDITNYGYTF. The CDR3 DNA reads TGCAGTGCGCATAAGGGGGACATCACTAACTATGGCTACACCTTC.